This T cell receptor beta chain was observed in a study of blood T cell repertoires in COVID-19. Study details: The analysed material was cDNA or gDNA that came from T cells, B-cell-depleted T cells, or PBMCs.

The CDR3 covers 11 residues. V shed 8 bases, J shed 10 bases, and the junction held 10 bases outside the gene matches. From germline, CDR1 is SQVTM and CDR2 ANQGSEA. Ages ranged from about 18 to 89 years, with residence in 24 US areas. Two negative PCRs, clearance, or symptom resolution had been documented for recovered Cohort 3 donors. In the authors' methods: By means of reference gene primer amplification, nucleated cell counts were estimated. Some clones are missing from TCRdb's copy, which holds only in-frame ones; the method was immunoSEQ multiplex PCR. V, J and clone size derive from that table, while D and trimming were established from the DNA sequence. Found here are roughly 200,000 clones, approximately 90% of them singletons; the top ten hold 0.95% to 1.5%.

Sequenced sample: PBMCs or T cells enriched from blood (not recorded which). V usage is TRBV29-1 and J usage is TRBJ1-1; 7 bases fit TRBD1. The clonotype was recovered from a man aged 25 to 40 who had recovered from COVID-19. This chain's CDR3 is CSTTRQGVAFF. In DNA, the CDR3 is TGCAGCACTACCCGGCAGGGGGTAGCTTTCTTT.